This T cell receptor beta chain was recorded in a study of blood T cells in healthy people across ages. Combining a sample-barcoded 5' primer with a J-beta primer mix, a second PCR ran for about 7 to 11 cycles. TCRdb recomputed calls from the 5' RACE reads with MiXCR, one row per CDR3 protein. The sample includes fewer than 800,000 distinct CDR3 sequences, around a fifth of them seen just once. The source is a man in his sixties or seventies in good health. Sequenced: blood.

The CDR3 DNA sequence: TGCAGTGACGTCAATCAGCCCCAGCATTTT. This codes for CSDVNQPQHF. V is TRBV20-1 and J is TRBJ1-5; D gene uncertain. Between the trimmed V and J ends, which lost 7 bases and 3 bases, there was a span of 4 bases. The CDR3 is 10 amino acids. CDR1 is DFQATT and CDR2 is SNEGSKA in the germline V gene (reference sequence).